This T cell receptor (beta chain) was captured by sequencing in a study of blood T cell repertoires in COVID-19. Clones were read by immunoSEQ multiplex PCR, and TCRdb kept only the in-frame ones, dropping some. The sample holds roughly 190,000 clones; 84% are singletons and the top ten take roughly 14%. The germline gives CDR1 MNHEY, CDR2 SVGAGI. Trimming removed 2 bases at V and 5 bases at J, with 15 bases between. This CDR3 region has 16 residues. The TCR comes from a woman in her seventies with COVID-19, enrolled during active disease. V is TRBV6-5 and J is TRBJ1-4; D unresolved. Sequencing input: peripheral blood. For the CDR3, the DNA is TGTGCCAGCAGTTACGGGTCCAGCGGGCCCAATGAAAAACTGTTTTTT. Amino acids: CASSYGSSGPNEKLFF.